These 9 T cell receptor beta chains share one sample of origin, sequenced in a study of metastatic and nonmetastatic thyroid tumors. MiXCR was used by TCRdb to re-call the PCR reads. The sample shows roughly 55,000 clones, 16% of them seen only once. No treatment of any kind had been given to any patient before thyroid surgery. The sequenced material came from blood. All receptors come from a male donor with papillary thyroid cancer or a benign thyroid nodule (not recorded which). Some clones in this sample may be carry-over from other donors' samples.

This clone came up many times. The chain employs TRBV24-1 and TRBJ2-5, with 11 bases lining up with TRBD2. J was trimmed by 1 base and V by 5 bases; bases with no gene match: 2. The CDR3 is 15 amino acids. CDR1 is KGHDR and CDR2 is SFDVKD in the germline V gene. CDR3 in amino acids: CATSGLAGSQETQYF. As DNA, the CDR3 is TGTGCCACCAGTGGACTAGCGGGAAGCCAAGAGACCCAGTACTTC.

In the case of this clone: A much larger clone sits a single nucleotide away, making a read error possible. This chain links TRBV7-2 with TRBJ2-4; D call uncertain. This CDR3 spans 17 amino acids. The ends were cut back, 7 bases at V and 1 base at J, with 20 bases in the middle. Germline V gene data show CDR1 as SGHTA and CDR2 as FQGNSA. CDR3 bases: TGTGCCAGCACCTCTGTGCAGTTTTCTTCGGCCAAAAACATTCAGTACTTC. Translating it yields CASTSVQFSSAKNIQYF.

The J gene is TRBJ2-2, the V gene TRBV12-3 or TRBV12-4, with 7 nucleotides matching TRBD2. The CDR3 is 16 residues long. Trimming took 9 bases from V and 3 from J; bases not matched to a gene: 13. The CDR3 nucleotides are TGTGCCAGTAGCCCTACGGGGAGGGCGGACACCGGGGAGCTGTTTTTT. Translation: CASSPTGRADTGELFF.

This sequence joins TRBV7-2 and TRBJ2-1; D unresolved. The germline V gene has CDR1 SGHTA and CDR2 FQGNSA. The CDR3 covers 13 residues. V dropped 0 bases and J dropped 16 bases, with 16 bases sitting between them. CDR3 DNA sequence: TGTGCCAGCAGCTTAGCGCTAGTTGGAGTGCATTTCTTC. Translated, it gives CASSLALVGVHFF.

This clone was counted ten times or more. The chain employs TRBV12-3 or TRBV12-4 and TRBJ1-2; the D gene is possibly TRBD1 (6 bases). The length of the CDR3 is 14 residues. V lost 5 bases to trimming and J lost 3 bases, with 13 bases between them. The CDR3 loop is CASSPTTGDYGYTF. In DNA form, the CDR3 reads TGTGCCAGCAGTCCGACGACAGGTGACTATGGCTACACCTTC.

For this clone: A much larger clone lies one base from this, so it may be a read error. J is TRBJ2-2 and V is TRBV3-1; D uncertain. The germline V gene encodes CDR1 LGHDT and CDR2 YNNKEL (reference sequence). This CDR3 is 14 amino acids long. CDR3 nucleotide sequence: TGTGCCAGCATCCAAGTAGGCGCGGCCGGGGAGCTGTTTTTT. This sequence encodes CASIQVGAAGELFF.

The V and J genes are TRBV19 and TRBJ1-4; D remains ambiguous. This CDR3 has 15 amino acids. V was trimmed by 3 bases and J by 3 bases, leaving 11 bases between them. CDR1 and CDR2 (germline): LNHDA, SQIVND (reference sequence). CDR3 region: CASSMFVSPNEKLFF. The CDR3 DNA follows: TGTGCCAGTAGTATGTTCGTCAGTCCTAATGAAAAACTGTTTTTT.

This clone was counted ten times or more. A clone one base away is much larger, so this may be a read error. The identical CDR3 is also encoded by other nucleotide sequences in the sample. The CDR3, as DNA: TGTGCCAGCAGTCCGTCGCCGGCCCTGGGACTAGCGTTCTACGAGCAGTACTTC. This translates into CASSPSPALGLAFYEQYF. This rearrangement joins TRBV28 to TRBJ2-7; 10 nucleotides line up with TRBD2. The CDR3 runs to 18 residues. V was pared by 5 bases and J by 3 bases, with 16 bases of the junction left unmatched. Germline V gives CDR1 MDHEN, CDR2 SYDVKM.

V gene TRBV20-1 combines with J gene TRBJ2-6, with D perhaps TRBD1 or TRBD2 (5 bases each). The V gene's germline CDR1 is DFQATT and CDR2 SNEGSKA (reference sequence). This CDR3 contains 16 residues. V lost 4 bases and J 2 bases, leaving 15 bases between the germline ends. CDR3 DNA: TGCAGTGCTATTTTCGAGGGGTCCACTGGGGCCAACGTCCTGACTTTC. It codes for CSAIFEGSTGANVLTF.